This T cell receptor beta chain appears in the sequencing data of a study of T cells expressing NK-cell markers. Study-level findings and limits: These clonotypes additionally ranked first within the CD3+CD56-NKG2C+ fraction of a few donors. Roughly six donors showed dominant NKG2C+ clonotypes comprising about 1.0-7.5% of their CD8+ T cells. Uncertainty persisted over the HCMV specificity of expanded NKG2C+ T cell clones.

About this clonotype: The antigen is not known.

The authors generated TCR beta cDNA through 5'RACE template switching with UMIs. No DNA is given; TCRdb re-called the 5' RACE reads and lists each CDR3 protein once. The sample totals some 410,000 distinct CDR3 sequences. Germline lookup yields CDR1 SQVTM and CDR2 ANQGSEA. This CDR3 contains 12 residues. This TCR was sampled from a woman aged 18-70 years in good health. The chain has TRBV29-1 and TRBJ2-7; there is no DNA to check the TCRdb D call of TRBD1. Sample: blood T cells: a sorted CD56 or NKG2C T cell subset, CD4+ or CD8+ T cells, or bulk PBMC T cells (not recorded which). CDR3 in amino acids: CSVRQGGHEQYF.